Listed below are T cell receptor beta chains from one sample, sequenced in a study of T-cell memory formation after mild COVID-19. TCRdb analysed the 5' RACE reads with MiXCR anew, one entry per CDR3 protein. Of hundreds of thousands of distinct CDR3 sequences listed, under 25% were seen once; the top ten hold roughly a fifth. Sequencing input: PBMCs or a T cell subset sorted from them (not recorded which). The source is a man between 18 and 29 years old who had mild COVID-19 (a few samples of this study predate the infection). Cell type and time point are not known. Both conserved end residues are part of each CDR3. The D gene is left open where the match is weak. Not every row has a clone size; where given, it reads once, few, many or a size class.

D | J | V | size | CDR3 | DNA
NA | TRBJ2-2 | TRBV11-1 | NA | CASSPRSPGDYGELFF | TGTGCCAGCAGCCCGCGTTCACCCGGAGATTACGGGGAGCTGTTTTTT
NA | TRBJ2-5 | TRBV7-2 | NA | CASSLTGRGETQYF | TGTGCCAGCAGCTTAACCGGGAGAGGCGAGACCCAGTACTTC
NA | TRBJ2-7 | TRBV7-2 | few | CASSFGVRYEQYF | TGTGCCAGCAGCTTCGGGGTACGATACGAGCAGTACTTC
NA | TRBJ2-5 | TRBV7-2 | many | CASSPPGETQYF | TGTGCCAGCAGCCCGCCGGGGGAGACCCAGTACTTC
NA | TRBJ2-7 | TRBV27 | few | CASSLRAGVYEQYF | TGTGCCAGCAGTTTACGTGCAGGGGTCTACGAGCAGTACTTC
NA | TRBJ2-7 | TRBV2 | NA | CASSAGVSYEQYF | TGTGCCAGCAGTGCGGGGGTTAGCTACGAGCAGTACTTC
NA | TRBJ2-5 | TRBV7-2 | NA | CASTPAIKETQYF | TGTGCCAGCACCCCGGCCATTAAAGAGACCCAGTACTTC
NA | TRBJ1-2 | TRBV4-2 | many | CASSQVAEVYGYTF | TGTGCCAGCAGCCAAGTCGCGGAAGTTTATGGCTACACCTTC
NA | TRBJ2-5 | TRBV4-3 | NA | CASSRHRGETQYF | TGCGCCAGCAGCCGACACCGAGGGGAGACCCAGTACTTC
NA | TRBJ2-7 | TRBV5-1 | few | CASSGGLYEQYF | TGCGCCAGCAGCGGTGGTTTATACGAGCAGTACTTC
NA | TRBJ2-6 | TRBV5-1 | few | CASSEGPFHSGANVLTF | TGCGCCAGCAGCGAGGGGCCCTTCCACTCTGGGGCCAACGTCCTGACTTTC
TRBD2 | TRBJ2-3 | TRBV7-2 | NA | CASSPRGGRHPDTQYF | TGTGCCAGCAGCCCACGGGGGGGCCGTCATCCAGATACGCAGTATTTT
NA | TRBJ1-1 | TRBV19 | NA | CASSRRGRNTEAFF | TGTGCCAGTAGTAGAAGAGGACGGAACACTGAAGCTTTCTTT
NA | TRBJ2-5 | TRBV20-1 | NA | CSAIRMETQYF | TGCAGTGCTATTCGCATGGAGACCCAGTACTTC
NA | TRBJ2-3 | TRBV4-1 | NA | CASSQDGLIDTQYF | TGCGCCAGCAGCCAAGACGGACTGATAGATACGCAGTATTTT
NA | TRBJ2-3 | TRBV6-6 | NA | CASSYWVADTQYF | TGTGCCAGCAGTTATTGGGTTGCAGATACGCAGTATTTT